This is a list of T cell receptor beta chains from one sample in a study of identifying expanded T cells in peripheral blood. Clones were read by immunoSEQ multiplex PCR, and TCRdb kept only the in-frame ones, dropping some. The table shows over 85,000 clones, with about 85% occurring only once. The sequencing sample was made of blood. The receptors were sampled from a person aged 18 to 70 in good health. CDR3s include the opening cysteine and the closing phenylalanine or tryptophan. The order of the fields is D gene, J gene, clone size, V gene, CDR3 protein, CDR3 DNA. D genes are given only for firm matches. Rows may omit the clone size; those that give it use once, few, many or a size class.

d_call: TRBD1
j_call: TRBJ2-7
clone_size: -
v_call: TRBV7-9
cdr3_aa: CAGGTGDSYEQYF
cdr3_nt: TGTGCCGGAGGGACAGGGGACTCCTACGAGCAGTACTTC

d_call: TRBD2
j_call: TRBJ2-1
clone_size: -
v_call: TRBV4-3
cdr3_aa: CASSRTSLNEQFF
cdr3_nt: TGCGCCAGCAGCCGGACTAGCCTCAATGAGCAGTTCTTC

d_call: -
j_call: TRBJ2-2
clone_size: -
v_call: TRBV19
cdr3_aa: CASTTGTSNTGELFF
cdr3_nt: TGTGCCAGTACCACCGGGACCTCGAACACCGGGGAGCTGTTTTTT

d_call: -
j_call: TRBJ2-3
clone_size: -
v_call: TRBV7-2
cdr3_aa: CASSRGTLRDTQYF
cdr3_nt: TGTGCCAGCAGCCGAGGGACACTGAGAGATACGCAGTATTTT

d_call: -
j_call: TRBJ2-5
clone_size: -
v_call: TRBV10-3
cdr3_aa: CAISLGRDEETQYF
cdr3_nt: TGTGCCATCAGTCTTGGCCGCGACGAAGAGACCCAGTACTTC

d_call: -
j_call: TRBJ2-5
clone_size: -
v_call: TRBV6-6
cdr3_aa: CASSFIRRRNQETQYF
cdr3_nt: TGTGCCAGCAGTTTCATCCGGAGGCGAAACCAAGAGACCCAGTACTTC

d_call: -
j_call: TRBJ1-2
clone_size: -
v_call: TRBV5-4
cdr3_aa: CASSSGLRLRGGYTF
cdr3_nt: TGTGCCAGCAGCTCCGGCCTTCGTCTTAGGGGGGGCTACACCTTC

d_call: -
j_call: TRBJ1-2
clone_size: once
v_call: TRBV18
cdr3_aa: CASSPASRNYGYTF
cdr3_nt: TGTGCCAGCTCACCAGCCAGTCGTAACTATGGCTACACCTTC

d_call: -
j_call: TRBJ2-7
clone_size: -
v_call: TRBV6-5
cdr3_aa: CAINRDTSSYEQYF
cdr3_nt: TGTGCCATCAACCGGGACACATCCTCCTACGAGCAGTACTTC

d_call: TRBD1
j_call: TRBJ1-2
clone_size: -
v_call: TRBV4-1
cdr3_aa: CASSQDGAGQGVRGYTF
cdr3_nt: TGCGCCAGCAGCCAAGACGGTGCCGGACAGGGGGTTCGTGGCTACACCTTC

d_call: -
j_call: TRBJ1-6
clone_size: -
v_call: TRBV5-1
cdr3_aa: CASSLEGTVPLHF
cdr3_nt: TGCGCCAGCAGCTTGGAGGGCACAGTACCCCTCCACTTT

d_call: -
j_call: TRBJ2-1
clone_size: -
v_call: TRBV2
cdr3_aa: CASSVGIEQFF
cdr3_nt: TGTGCCAGCAGTGTCGGAATTGAGCAGTTCTTC

d_call: -
j_call: TRBJ1-3
clone_size: -
v_call: TRBV9
cdr3_aa: CASSVDRWEGAGNTIYF
cdr3_nt: TGTGCCAGCAGCGTAGACCGGTGGGAAGGTGCAGGAAACACCATATATTTT

d_call: -
j_call: TRBJ1-2
clone_size: once
v_call: TRBV10-3
cdr3_aa: CAISDPGTAAYGYTF
cdr3_nt: TGTGCCATCAGTGATCCCGGGACTGCCGCTTATGGCTACACCTTC

d_call: TRBD1
j_call: TRBJ1-5
clone_size: few
v_call: TRBV2
cdr3_aa: CASSLDRGRRMQHF
cdr3_nt: TGTGCCAGCAGTTTGGACAGGGGAAGGCGGATGCAGCATTTT

d_call: -
j_call: TRBJ1-2
clone_size: -
v_call: TRBV7-9
cdr3_aa: CASSLDPRGSGYTF
cdr3_nt: TGTGCCAGCAGCTTAGACCCCAGGGGATCCGGCTACACCTTC

d_call: TRBD2
j_call: TRBJ2-3
clone_size: -
v_call: TRBV27
cdr3_aa: CASKSGGADTQYF
cdr3_nt: TGTGCCAGTAAAAGCGGGGGAGCAGATACGCAGTATTTT

d_call: -
j_call: TRBJ1-4
clone_size: -
v_call: TRBV18
cdr3_aa: CASSPPPGGEKLFF
cdr3_nt: TGTGCCAGCTCACCTCCCCCGGGAGGTGAAAAACTGTTTTTT

d_call: TRBD1
j_call: TRBJ1-2
clone_size: -
v_call: TRBV13
cdr3_aa: CASSLGGDREDGYTF
cdr3_nt: TGTGCCAGCAGCTTAGGGGGGGACAGGGAAGACGGCTACACCTTC

d_call: TRBD1
j_call: TRBJ1-2
clone_size: -
v_call: TRBV4-1
cdr3_aa: CASSPGQGVYGYTF
cdr3_nt: TGCGCCAGCAGCCCCGGACAGGGGGTCTATGGCTACACCTTC

d_call: -
j_call: TRBJ1-6
clone_size: -
v_call: TRBV6-5
cdr3_aa: CASSSEINSPLHF
cdr3_nt: TGTGCCAGCAGTTCGGAGATCAATTCACCCCTCCACTTT

d_call: TRBD2
j_call: TRBJ2-5
clone_size: -
v_call: TRBV9
cdr3_aa: CASSAELASQETQYF
cdr3_nt: TGTGCCAGCAGCGCCGAACTAGCGTCACAAGAGACCCAGTACTTC

d_call: -
j_call: TRBJ1-3
clone_size: -
v_call: TRBV21-1
cdr3_aa: CASSLMLSVVGNTIYF
cdr3_nt: TGTGCCAGCAGTTTAATGTTGTCAGTAGTCGGAAACACCATATATTTT

d_call: TRBD1
j_call: TRBJ1-5
clone_size: few
v_call: TRBV6-5
cdr3_aa: CASSPSQTGKQPQHF
cdr3_nt: TGTGCCAGCAGTCCATCTCAGACAGGGAAGCAGCCCCAGCATTTT

d_call: TRBD1
j_call: TRBJ1-2
clone_size: -
v_call: TRBV7-8
cdr3_aa: CASNALTGSYNYGYTF
cdr3_nt: TGTGCCAGCAACGCTCTGACAGGGTCCTATAACTATGGCTACACCTTC

d_call: -
j_call: TRBJ1-2
clone_size: -
v_call: TRBV28
cdr3_aa: CATNSGAPSSDGYTF
cdr3_nt: TGTGCCACAAACTCGGGCGCTCCCTCTAGCGATGGCTACACCTTC

d_call: -
j_call: TRBJ1-1
clone_size: once
v_call: TRBV13
cdr3_aa: CASSLDSVQNTEAFF
cdr3_nt: TGTGCCAGCAGTCTGGACAGTGTGCAGAACACTGAAGCTTTCTTT

d_call: -
j_call: TRBJ1-1
clone_size: once
v_call: TRBV6-5
cdr3_aa: CASSYSGLLNTEAFF
cdr3_nt: TGTGCCAGCAGTTACTCAGGGCTATTGAACACTGAAGCTTTCTTT

d_call: TRBD1
j_call: TRBJ1-2
clone_size: once
v_call: TRBV29-1
cdr3_aa: CSVDSVQGAGGYTF
cdr3_nt: TGCAGCGTTGATTCTGTACAGGGGGCGGGCGGCTACACCTTC

d_call: -
j_call: TRBJ2-1
clone_size: -
v_call: TRBV6-6
cdr3_aa: CASSDKGSYNEQFF
cdr3_nt: TGTGCCAGCAGTGACAAGGGTTCCTACAATGAGCAGTTCTTC

d_call: -
j_call: TRBJ2-5
clone_size: -
v_call: TRBV11-3
cdr3_aa: CASSFVQGTETQYF
cdr3_nt: TGTGCCAGCAGCTTTGTCCAGGGGACGGAGACCCAGTACTTC

d_call: -
j_call: TRBJ2-7
clone_size: -
v_call: TRBV19
cdr3_aa: CASSTNKGPGYEQYF
cdr3_nt: TGTGCCAGTAGTACGAACAAGGGACCGGGCTACGAGCAGTACTTC

d_call: -
j_call: TRBJ2-2
clone_size: -
v_call: TRBV30
cdr3_aa: CAWSFRNTGELFF
cdr3_nt: TGTGCCTGGAGTTTTCGTAACACCGGGGAGCTGTTTTTT

d_call: -
j_call: TRBJ2-3
clone_size: -
v_call: TRBV11-3
cdr3_aa: CASSLGQHTDTQYF
cdr3_nt: TGTGCCAGCAGCTTAGGTCAGCACACAGATACGCAGTATTTT

d_call: -
j_call: TRBJ1-2
clone_size: -
v_call: TRBV13
cdr3_aa: CASQALPNYGYTF
cdr3_nt: TGTGCCAGCCAGGCATTACCTAACTATGGCTACACCTTC

d_call: TRBD1
j_call: TRBJ1-2
clone_size: few
v_call: TRBV18
cdr3_aa: CASSLDRGRIGYTF
cdr3_nt: TGTGCCAGCTCACTCGACAGGGGCAGGATCGGCTACACCTTC

d_call: TRBD1
j_call: TRBJ1-1
clone_size: -
v_call: TRBV5-6
cdr3_aa: CASSSVDREGGAFF
cdr3_nt: TGTGCCAGCAGCTCCGTGGACAGGGAGGGTGGAGCTTTCTTT

d_call: -
j_call: TRBJ2-1
clone_size: -
v_call: TRBV18
cdr3_aa: CASSPSWQHEQFF
cdr3_nt: TGTGCCAGCTCACCAAGCTGGCAGCATGAGCAGTTCTTC

d_call: -
j_call: TRBJ2-3
clone_size: once
v_call: TRBV30
cdr3_aa: CAWGFPNWADTQYF
cdr3_nt: TGTGCCTGGGGTTTCCCCAACTGGGCAGATACGCAGTATTTT

d_call: -
j_call: TRBJ1-1
clone_size: -
v_call: TRBV2
cdr3_aa: CASNGRRTLVLNTEAFF
cdr3_nt: TGTGCCAGCAACGGCCGACGGACATTAGTACTGAACACTGAAGCTTTCTTT

d_call: -
j_call: TRBJ1-1
clone_size: -
v_call: TRBV7-3
cdr3_aa: CASSWTLTRQNTEAFF
cdr3_nt: TGTGCCAGCAGCTGGACCTTGACCCGACAGAACACTGAAGCTTTCTTT

d_call: TRBD1
j_call: TRBJ1-2
clone_size: -
v_call: TRBV5-6
cdr3_aa: CASGKQGALSGYTF
cdr3_nt: TGTGCCAGCGGAAAACAGGGGGCGCTTAGTGGCTACACCTTC

d_call: -
j_call: TRBJ2-5
clone_size: -
v_call: TRBV7-9
cdr3_aa: CASSLAESVTYF
cdr3_nt: TGTGCCAGCAGCTTAGCGGAGAGCGTGACGTACTTC

d_call: TRBD1
j_call: TRBJ1-1
clone_size: -
v_call: TRBV29-1
cdr3_aa: CSLEVGTGDNTEAFF
cdr3_nt: TGCAGCTTGGAAGTCGGGACAGGGGATAACACTGAAGCTTTCTTT

d_call: -
j_call: TRBJ1-2
clone_size: -
v_call: TRBV5-1
cdr3_aa: CASKPPANYGYTF
cdr3_nt: TGCGCCAGCAAGCCCCCAGCAAACTATGGCTACACCTTC

d_call: -
j_call: TRBJ2-2
clone_size: -
v_call: TRBV27
cdr3_aa: CASSATSIGELFF
cdr3_nt: TGTGCCAGCAGTGCCACTAGCATCGGGGAGCTGTTTTTT

d_call: -
j_call: TRBJ1-1
clone_size: -
v_call: TRBV2
cdr3_aa: CASRKEMNTEAFF
cdr3_nt: TGTGCCAGCAGGAAGGAGATGAACACTGAAGCTTTCTTT

d_call: -
j_call: TRBJ2-7
clone_size: few
v_call: TRBV19
cdr3_aa: CASSIDGGGSYEQYF
cdr3_nt: TGTGCCAGTAGTATCGACGGGGGCGGCTCCTACGAGCAGTACTTC

d_call: -
j_call: TRBJ2-5
clone_size: -
v_call: TRBV4-1
cdr3_aa: CASSQASRETQYF
cdr3_nt: TGCGCCAGCAGCCAAGCCAGCAGGGAGACCCAGTACTTC

d_call: -
j_call: TRBJ1-2
clone_size: few
v_call: TRBV28
cdr3_aa: CASSLRLPGYGYTF
cdr3_nt: TGTGCCAGCAGTTTACGGCTACCTGGCTATGGCTACACCTTC

d_call: -
j_call: TRBJ1-1
clone_size: -
v_call: TRBV5-4
cdr3_aa: CASRIDRNTEAFF
cdr3_nt: TGTGCCAGCAGGATAGACAGAAACACTGAAGCTTTCTTT

d_call: -
j_call: TRBJ1-4
clone_size: -
v_call: TRBV7-8
cdr3_aa: CASSLRGSRRATNEKLFF
cdr3_nt: TGTGCCAGCAGCTTACGAGGGTCAAGGAGGGCAACTAATGAAAAACTGTTTTTT

d_call: TRBD1
j_call: TRBJ1-1
clone_size: -
v_call: TRBV15
cdr3_aa: CATSRPGTGWDEAFF
cdr3_nt: TGTGCCACCAGCAGACCCGGGACAGGGTGGGATGAAGCTTTCTTT

d_call: -
j_call: TRBJ1-2
clone_size: -
v_call: TRBV27
cdr3_aa: CASSFNQGQRGYTF
cdr3_nt: TGTGCCAGCAGTTTTAATCAGGGGCAGAGGGGCTACACCTTC

d_call: TRBD1
j_call: TRBJ1-4
clone_size: -
v_call: TRBV5-4
cdr3_aa: CASSSRTGATNEKLFF
cdr3_nt: TGTGCCAGCAGCTCGCGGACAGGCGCAACTAATGAAAAACTGTTTTTT